The rows below give T cell receptor beta chains drawn from one sample of a study of shared clonotypes between healthy human individuals. Only in-frame clones appear in the TCRdb table, and some are missing; sequencing was by immunoSEQ multiplex PCR. The data contain about 2.4 million clones, approximately 93% of them seen just once; the ten biggest clones take up more than 0.35%. The specimen was naive CD4+ T cells from PBMCs. The receptor set was obtained from a man between 18 and 29 years old in good health. Some clones in this sample may be carry-over from other donors' samples. The CDR3 runs from the conserved cysteine through the conserved F or W. Fields, in order: D gene, J gene, V gene, clone size, CDR3 protein, CDR3 DNA. D genes are given only for firm matches. Expanded clones get a size class; other rows say once, few or many, or leave the size out.

>-|TRBJ2-1|TRBV5-6|-
CASSPTGQRGQFF
TGTGCCAGCAGCCCCACGGGACAGCGGGGGCAGTTCTTC
>-|TRBJ2-6|TRBV7-9|-
CASSLVGANVLTF
TGTGCCAGCAGCTTAGTCGGGGCCAACGTCCTGACTTTC
>-|TRBJ1-1|TRBV9|-
CASSTTPNTEAFF
TGTGCCAGCAGCACGACACCGAACACTGAAGCTTTCTTT
>TRBD1|TRBJ1-2|TRBV7-9|-
CASSGTGIWGYTF
TGTGCCAGCAGCGGGACAGGGATCTGGGGCTACACCTTC
>-|TRBJ1-1|TRBV5-4|few
CASSSLQNTEAFF
TGTGCCAGCAGCTCCTTACAGAACACTGAAGCTTTCTTT
>TRBD2|TRBJ2-1|TRBV5-1|-
CASSLAVGLAYNEQFF
TGCGCCAGCAGCTTGGCTGTAGGACTAGCATACAATGAGCAGTTCTTC
>TRBD1|TRBJ1-6|TRBV11-1|-
CASSERAGTGGSPLHF
TGTGCCAGCAGCGAACGTGCCGGGACAGGGGGGTCACCCCTCCACTTT
>-|TRBJ1-4|TRBV5-8|-
CASSYLFGGNEKLFF
TGTGCCAGCAGCTACCTGTTCGGGGGGAATGAAAAACTGTTTTTT
>TRBD1|TRBJ2-6|TRBV14|-
CASSRDRGDVLTF
TGTGCCAGCAGCCGCGACAGGGGGGACGTCCTGACTTTC
>-|TRBJ1-5|TRBV7-2|-
CASSLGVQPQHF
TGTGCCAGCAGCTTAGGGGTCCAGCCCCAGCATTTT
>-|TRBJ2-2|TRBV7-9|-
CASSLRGTNAVTGELFF
TGTGCCAGCAGCTTAAGGGGGACAAACGCTGTCACCGGGGAGCTGTTTTTT
>TRBD2|TRBJ2-1|TRBV28|-
CASSSPASGYNEQFF
TGTGCCAGCAGTTCCCCCGCTAGCGGCTACAATGAGCAGTTCTTC
>-|TRBJ2-1|TRBV4-3|-
CASSPKRRGEQFF
TGCGCCAGCAGCCCAAAACGACGGGGGGAGCAGTTCTTC
>TRBD1|TRBJ2-7|TRBV28|-
CASSFVGTGVINEQYF
TGTGCCAGCAGTTTTGTGGGGACAGGGGTCATCAACGAGCAGTACTTC
>TRBD2|TRBJ2-5|TRBV11-3|-
CASSPGLAGGQETQYF
TGTGCCAGCAGCCCAGGACTAGCGGGAGGCCAAGAGACCCAGTACTTC
>TRBD2|TRBJ2-7|TRBV27|-
CASSLERGLAGAYEQYF
TGTGCCAGCAGCCTCGAAAGGGGACTAGCGGGAGCTTACGAGCAGTACTTC
>-|TRBJ1-5|TRBV30|-
CAWCQQPNQPQHF
TGTGCCTGGTGCCAGCAGCCCAATCAGCCCCAGCATTTT